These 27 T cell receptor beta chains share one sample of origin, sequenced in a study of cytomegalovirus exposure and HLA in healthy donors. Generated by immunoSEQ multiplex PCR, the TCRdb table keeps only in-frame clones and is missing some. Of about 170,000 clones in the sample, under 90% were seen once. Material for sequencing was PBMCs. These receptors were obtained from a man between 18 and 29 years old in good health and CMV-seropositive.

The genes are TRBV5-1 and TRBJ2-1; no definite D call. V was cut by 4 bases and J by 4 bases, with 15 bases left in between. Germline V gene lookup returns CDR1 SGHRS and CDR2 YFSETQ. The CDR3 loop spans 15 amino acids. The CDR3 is CASSHGWSEYNEQFF. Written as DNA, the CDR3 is TGCGCCAGCAGCCACGGCTGGAGTGAGTACAATGAGCAGTTCTTC.

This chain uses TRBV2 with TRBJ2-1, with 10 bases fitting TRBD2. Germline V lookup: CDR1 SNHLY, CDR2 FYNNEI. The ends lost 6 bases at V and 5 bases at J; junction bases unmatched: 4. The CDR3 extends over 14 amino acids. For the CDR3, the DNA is TGTGCCAGCAGGGGGCTAGCGGGGGACAATGAGCAGTTCTTC. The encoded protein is CASRGLAGDNEQFF. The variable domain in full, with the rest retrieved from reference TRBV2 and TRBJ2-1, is EPEVTQTPSHQVTQMGQEVILRCVPISNHLYFYWYRQILGQKVEFLVSFYNNEISEKSEIFDDQFSVERPDGSNFTLKIRSTKLEDSAMYFCASRGLAGDNEQFFGPGTRLTVL.

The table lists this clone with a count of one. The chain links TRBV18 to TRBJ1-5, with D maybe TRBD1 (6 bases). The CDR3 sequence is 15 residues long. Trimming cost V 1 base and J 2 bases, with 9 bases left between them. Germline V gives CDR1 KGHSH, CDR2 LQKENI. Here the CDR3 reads CASSPQGDGNQPQHF. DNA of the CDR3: TGTGCCAGCTCACCACAGGGGGACGGCAATCAGCCCCAGCATTTT.

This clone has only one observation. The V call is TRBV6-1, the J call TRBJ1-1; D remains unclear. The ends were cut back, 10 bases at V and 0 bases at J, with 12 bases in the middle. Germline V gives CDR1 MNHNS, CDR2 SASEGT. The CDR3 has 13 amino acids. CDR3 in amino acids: CATRAIMNTEAFF. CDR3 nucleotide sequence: TGTGCCACGAGGGCAATCATGAACACTGAAGCTTTCTTT.

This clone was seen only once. The CDR3 DNA sequence: TGTGCCAGCAGCTTAGCTCGACAGAGCTCTGAAGCTTTCTTT. Its translation is CASSLARQSSEAFF. The chain has TRBV11-2 and TRBJ1-1; perhaps TRBD1 as D (5 bases). Germline values: CDR1 SGHAT, CDR2 FQNNGV. CDR3 length: 14 residues. V lost 1 base to trimming and J lost 6 bases, with 12 bases between them.

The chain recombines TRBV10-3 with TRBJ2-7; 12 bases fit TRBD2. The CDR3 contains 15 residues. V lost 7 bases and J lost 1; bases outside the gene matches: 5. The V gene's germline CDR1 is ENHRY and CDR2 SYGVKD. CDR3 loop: CAITKTSGSSYEQYF. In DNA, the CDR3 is TGTGCCATCACAAAGACTAGCGGGAGTTCCTACGAGCAGTACTTC.

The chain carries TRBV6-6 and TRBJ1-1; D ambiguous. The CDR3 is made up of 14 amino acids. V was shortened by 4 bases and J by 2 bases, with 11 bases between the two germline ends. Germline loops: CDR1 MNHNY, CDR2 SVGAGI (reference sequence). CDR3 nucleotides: TGTGCCAGCAGTTCTATAGAGACAAACACTGAAGCTTTCTTT. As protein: CASSSIETNTEAFF.

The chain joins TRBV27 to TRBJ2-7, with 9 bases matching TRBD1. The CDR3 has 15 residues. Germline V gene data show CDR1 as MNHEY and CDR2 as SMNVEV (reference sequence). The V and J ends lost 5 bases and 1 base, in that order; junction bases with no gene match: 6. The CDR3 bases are TGTGCCAGCAGTAAAACAGGGGGCATATCCTACGAGCAGTACTTC. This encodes CASSKTGGISYEQYF.

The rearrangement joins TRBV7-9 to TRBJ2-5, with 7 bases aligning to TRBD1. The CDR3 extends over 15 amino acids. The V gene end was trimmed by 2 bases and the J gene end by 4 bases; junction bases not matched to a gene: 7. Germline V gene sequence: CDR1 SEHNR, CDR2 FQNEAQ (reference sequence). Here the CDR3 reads CASSLTAGGGETQYF. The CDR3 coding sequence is TGTGCCAGCAGCTTAACGGCAGGGGGTGGAGAGACCCAGTACTTC.

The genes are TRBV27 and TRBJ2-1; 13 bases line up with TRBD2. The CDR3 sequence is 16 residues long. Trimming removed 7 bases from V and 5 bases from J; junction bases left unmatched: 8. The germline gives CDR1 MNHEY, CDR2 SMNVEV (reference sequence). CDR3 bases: TGTGCCAGCACACCCTACGGACTAGCGGGAGACAATGAGCAGTTCTTC. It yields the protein CASTPYGLAGDNEQFF.

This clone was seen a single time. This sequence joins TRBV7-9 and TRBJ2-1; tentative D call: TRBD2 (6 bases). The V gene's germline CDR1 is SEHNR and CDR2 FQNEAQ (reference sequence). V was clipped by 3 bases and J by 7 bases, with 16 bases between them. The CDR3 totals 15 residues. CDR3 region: CASSLVTSALNEQFF. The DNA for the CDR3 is TGTGCCAGCAGCTTGGTGACTAGTGCCCTTAATGAGCAGTTCTTC.

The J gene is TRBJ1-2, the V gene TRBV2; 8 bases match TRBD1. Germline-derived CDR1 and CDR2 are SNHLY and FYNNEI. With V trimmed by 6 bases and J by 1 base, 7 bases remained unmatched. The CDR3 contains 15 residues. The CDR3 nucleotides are TGTGCCAGCAGCGAGCGGACAGGGTATAACTATGGCTACACCTTC. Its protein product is CASSERTGYNYGYTF.

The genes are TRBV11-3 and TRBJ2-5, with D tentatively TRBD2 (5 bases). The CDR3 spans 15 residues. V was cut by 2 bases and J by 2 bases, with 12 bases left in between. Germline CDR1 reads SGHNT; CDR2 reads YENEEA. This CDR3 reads CASSLFGGVQETQYF. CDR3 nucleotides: TGTGCCAGCAGCTTATTCGGAGGAGTTCAAGAGACCCAGTACTTC.

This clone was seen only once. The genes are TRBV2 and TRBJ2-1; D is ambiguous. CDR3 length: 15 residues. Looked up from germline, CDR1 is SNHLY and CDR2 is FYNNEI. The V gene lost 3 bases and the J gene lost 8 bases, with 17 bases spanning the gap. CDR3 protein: CASSDNPSRSDEQFF. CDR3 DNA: TGTGCCAGCAGTGATAACCCCTCTAGGAGTGATGAGCAGTTCTTC.

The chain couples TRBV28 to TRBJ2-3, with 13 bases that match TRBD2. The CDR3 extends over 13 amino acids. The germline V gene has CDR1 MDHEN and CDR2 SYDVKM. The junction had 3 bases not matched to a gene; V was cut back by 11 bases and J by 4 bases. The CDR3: CASLAGGPDTQYF. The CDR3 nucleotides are TGTGCCTCACTAGCGGGAGGGCCAGATACGCAGTATTTT.

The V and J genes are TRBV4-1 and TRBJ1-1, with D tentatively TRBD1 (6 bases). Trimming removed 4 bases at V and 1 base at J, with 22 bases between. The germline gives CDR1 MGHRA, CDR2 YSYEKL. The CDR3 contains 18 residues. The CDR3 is CASSRHIGGQGSNTEAFF. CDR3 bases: TGCGCCAGCAGCCGCCACATTGGGGGTCAGGGGTCGAACACTGAAGCTTTCTTT.

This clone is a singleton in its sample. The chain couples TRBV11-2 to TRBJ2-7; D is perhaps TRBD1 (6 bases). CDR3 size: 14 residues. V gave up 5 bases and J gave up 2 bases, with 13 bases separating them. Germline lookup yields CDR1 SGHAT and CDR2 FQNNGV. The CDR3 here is CASSQGGGTYEQYF. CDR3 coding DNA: TGTGCCAGCAGCCAAGGGGGTGGAACCTACGAGCAGTACTTC. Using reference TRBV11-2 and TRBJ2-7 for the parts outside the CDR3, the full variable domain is EAGVAQSPRYKIIEKRQSVAFWCNPISGHATLYWYQQILGQGPKLLIQFQNNGVVDDSQLPKDRFSAERLKGVDSTLKIQPAKLEDSAVYLCASSQGGGTYEQYFGPGTRLTVT.

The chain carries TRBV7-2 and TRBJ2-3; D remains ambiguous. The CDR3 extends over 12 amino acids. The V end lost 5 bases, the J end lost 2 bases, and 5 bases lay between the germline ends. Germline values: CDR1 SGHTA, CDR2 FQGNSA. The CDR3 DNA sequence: TGTGCCAGCAGCCCCTACACAGATACGCAGTATTTT. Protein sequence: CASSPYTDTQYF.

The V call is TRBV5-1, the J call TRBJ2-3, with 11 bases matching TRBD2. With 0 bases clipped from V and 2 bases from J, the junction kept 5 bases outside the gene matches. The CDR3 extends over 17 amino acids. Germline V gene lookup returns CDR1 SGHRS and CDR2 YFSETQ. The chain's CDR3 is CASSLVSSGRFTDTQYF. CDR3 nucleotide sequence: TGCGCCAGCAGCTTGGTGTCTAGCGGGAGGTTCACAGATACGCAGTATTTT.

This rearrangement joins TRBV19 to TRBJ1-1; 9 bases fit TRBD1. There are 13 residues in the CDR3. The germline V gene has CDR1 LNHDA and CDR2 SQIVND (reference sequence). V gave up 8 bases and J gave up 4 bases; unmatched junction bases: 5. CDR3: CASGQGTGTEAFF. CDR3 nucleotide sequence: TGTGCCAGTGGACAGGGGACCGGCACTGAAGCTTTCTTT.

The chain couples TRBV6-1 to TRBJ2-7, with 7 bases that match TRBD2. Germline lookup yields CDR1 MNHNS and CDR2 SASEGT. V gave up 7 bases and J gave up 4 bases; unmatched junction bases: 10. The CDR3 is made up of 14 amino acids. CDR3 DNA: TGTGCCAGCATTTTCCAGGGAGGGGCGTACGAGCAGTACTTC. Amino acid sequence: CASIFQGGAYEQYF.

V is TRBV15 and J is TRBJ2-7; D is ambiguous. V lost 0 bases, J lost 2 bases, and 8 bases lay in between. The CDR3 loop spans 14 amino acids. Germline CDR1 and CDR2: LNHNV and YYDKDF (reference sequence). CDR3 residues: CATSRDAATYEQYF. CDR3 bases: TGTGCCACCAGCAGAGATGCGGCAACCTACGAGCAGTACTTC.

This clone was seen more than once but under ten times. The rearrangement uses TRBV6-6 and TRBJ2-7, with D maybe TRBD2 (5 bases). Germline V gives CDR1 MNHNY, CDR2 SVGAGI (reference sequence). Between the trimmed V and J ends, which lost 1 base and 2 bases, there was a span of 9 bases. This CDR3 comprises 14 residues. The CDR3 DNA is TGTGCCAGCAGTTACTACAGACTAACCTACGAGCAGTACTTC. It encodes CASSYYRLTYEQYF.

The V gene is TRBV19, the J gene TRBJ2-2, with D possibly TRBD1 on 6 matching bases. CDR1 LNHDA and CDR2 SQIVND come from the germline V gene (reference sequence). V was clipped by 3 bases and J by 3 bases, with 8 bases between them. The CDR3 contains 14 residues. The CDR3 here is CASSIGTHTGELFF. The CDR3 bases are TGTGCCAGTAGTATCGGGACACACACCGGGGAGCTGTTTTTT.

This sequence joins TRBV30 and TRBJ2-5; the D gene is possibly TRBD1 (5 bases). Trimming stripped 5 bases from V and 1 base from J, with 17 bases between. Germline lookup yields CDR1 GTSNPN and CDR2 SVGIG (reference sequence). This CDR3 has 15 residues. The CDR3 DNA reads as TGTGCCTGGGCCGGCCCGGGCAGGGCCCAAGAGACCCAGTACTTC. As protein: CAWAGPGRAQETQYF.

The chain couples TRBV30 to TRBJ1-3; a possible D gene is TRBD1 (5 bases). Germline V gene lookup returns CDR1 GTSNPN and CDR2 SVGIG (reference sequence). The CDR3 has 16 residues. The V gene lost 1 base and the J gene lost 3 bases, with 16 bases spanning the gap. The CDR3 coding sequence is TGTGCCTGGAGTGGTCGCGGCAGGGCACGTGGAAACACCATATATTTT. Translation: CAWSGRGRARGNTIYF.

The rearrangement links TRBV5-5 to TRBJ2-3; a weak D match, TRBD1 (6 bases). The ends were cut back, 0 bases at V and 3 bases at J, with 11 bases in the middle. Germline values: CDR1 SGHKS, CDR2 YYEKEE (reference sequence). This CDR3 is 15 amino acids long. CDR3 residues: CASSLGSGETDTQYF. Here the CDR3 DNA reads TGTGCCAGCAGCTTGGGCTCAGGGGAAACAGATACGCAGTATTTT. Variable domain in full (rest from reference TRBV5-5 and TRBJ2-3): DAGVTQSPTHLIKTRGQQVTLRCSPISGHKSVSWYQQVLGQGPQFIFQYYEKEERGRGNFPDRFSARQFPNYSSELNVNALLLGDSALYLCASSLGSGETDTQYFGPGTRLTVL.